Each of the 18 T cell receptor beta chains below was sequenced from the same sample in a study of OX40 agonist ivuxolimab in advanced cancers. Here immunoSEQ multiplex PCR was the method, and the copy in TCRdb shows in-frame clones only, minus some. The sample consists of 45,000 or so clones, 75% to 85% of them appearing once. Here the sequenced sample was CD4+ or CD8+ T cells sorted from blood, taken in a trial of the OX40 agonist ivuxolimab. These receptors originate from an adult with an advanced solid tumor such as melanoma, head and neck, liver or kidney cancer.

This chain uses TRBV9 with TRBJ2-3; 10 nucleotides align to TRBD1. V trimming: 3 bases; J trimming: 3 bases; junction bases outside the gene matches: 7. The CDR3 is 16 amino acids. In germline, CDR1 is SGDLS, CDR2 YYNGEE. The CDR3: CASSERPGQGTDTQYF. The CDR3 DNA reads TGTGCCAGCAGCGAAAGGCCGGGACAGGGGACAGATACGCAGTATTTT.

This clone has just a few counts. CDR3 nucleotides: TGTGCCGCAAGCCGGGACAGGAGTAACTATGGCTACACCTTC. Protein: CAASRDRSNYGYTF. The V gene is TRBV19, the J gene TRBJ1-2; 8 positions match TRBD1. V was clipped by 11 bases and J by 1 base; unmatched bases: 9. The CDR3 has 14 residues. Per the germline V gene, CDR1 is LNHDA and CDR2 is SQIVND (reference sequence).

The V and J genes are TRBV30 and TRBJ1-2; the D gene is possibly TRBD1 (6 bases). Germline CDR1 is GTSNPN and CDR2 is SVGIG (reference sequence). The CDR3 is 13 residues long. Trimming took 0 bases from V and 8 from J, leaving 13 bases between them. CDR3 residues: CAWSVRGGLGYTF. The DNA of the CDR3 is TGTGCCTGGAGTGTAAGGGGGGGCTTAGGCTACACCTTC. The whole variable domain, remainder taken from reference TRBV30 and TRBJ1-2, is SQTIHQWPATLVQPVGSPLSLECTVEGTSNPNLYWYRQAAGRGLQLLFYSVGIGQISSEVPQNLSASRPQDRQFILSSKKLLLSDSGFYLCAWSVRGGLGYTFGSGTRLTVV.

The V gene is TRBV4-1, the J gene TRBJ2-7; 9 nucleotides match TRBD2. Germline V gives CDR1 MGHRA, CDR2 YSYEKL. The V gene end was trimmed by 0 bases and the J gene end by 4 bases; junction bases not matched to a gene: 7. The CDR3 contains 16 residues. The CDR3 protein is CASSQDLGSGSYEQYF. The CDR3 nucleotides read TGCGCCAGCAGCCAAGATCTGGGTAGCGGGAGTTACGAGCAGTACTTC.

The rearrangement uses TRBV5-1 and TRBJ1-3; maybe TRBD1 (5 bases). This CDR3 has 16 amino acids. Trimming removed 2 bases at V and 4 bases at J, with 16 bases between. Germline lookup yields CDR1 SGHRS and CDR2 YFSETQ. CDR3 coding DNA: TGCGCCAGCAGCTTCGCCGGACAAGCCTACGGAAACACCATATATTTT. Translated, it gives CASSFAGQAYGNTIYF.

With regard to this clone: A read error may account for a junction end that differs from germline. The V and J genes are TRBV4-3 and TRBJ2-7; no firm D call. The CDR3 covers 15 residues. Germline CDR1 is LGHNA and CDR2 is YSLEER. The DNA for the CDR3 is TGCGCCAGCAGCAAAGATTACAGCGAAACCTACGAGCAGTACTTC. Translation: CASSKDYSETYEQYF.

The CDR3, as DNA: TGTGCCAGCAGCCAACTAGGATCCGGGGAGCTGTTTTTT. Translating gives CASSQLGSGELFF. The gene calls are TRBV7-3 and TRBJ2-2; TRBD2 might be the D (5 bases). Germline values: CDR1 SGHTA, CDR2 FQGTGA. The CDR3 length is 13 residues. Between the trimmed V and J ends, which lost 5 bases and 6 bases, there was a span of 10 bases.

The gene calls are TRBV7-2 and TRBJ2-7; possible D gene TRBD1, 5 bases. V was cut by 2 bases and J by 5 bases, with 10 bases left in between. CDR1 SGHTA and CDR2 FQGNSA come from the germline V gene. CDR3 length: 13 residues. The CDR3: CASSLRQFNEQYF. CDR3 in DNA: TGTGCCAGCAGCTTACGACAGTTTAACGAGCAGTACTTC. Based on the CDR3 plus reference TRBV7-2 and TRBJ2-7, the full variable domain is GAGVSQSPSNKVTEKGKDVELRCDPISGHTALYWYRQSLGQGLEFLIYFQGNSAPDKSGLPSDRFSAERTGGSVSTLTIQRTQQEDSAVYLCASSLRQFNEQYFGPGTRLTVT.

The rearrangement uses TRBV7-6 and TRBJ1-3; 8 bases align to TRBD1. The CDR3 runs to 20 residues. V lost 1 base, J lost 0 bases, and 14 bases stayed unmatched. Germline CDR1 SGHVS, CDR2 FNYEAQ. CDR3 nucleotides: TGTGCCAGCAGCTTAGAGCCCCGGGACAGGCAACAGGTCTCTGGAAACACCATATATTTT. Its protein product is CASSLEPRDRQQVSGNTIYF.

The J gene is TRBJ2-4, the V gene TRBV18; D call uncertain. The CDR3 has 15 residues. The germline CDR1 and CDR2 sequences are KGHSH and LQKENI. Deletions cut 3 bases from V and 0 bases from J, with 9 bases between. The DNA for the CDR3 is TGTGCCAGCTCACCCGCCTCCTTAGCCAAAAACATTCAGTACTTC. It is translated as CASSPASLAKNIQYF.

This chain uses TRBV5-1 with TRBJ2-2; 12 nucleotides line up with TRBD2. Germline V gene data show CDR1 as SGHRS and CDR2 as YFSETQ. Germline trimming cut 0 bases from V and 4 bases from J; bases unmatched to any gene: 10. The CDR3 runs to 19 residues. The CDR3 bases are TGCGCCAGCAGCTTGGACCTAGCGGGGGGGCTCCCCCGCACCGGGGAGCTGTTTTTT. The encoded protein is CASSLDLAGGLPRTGELFF.

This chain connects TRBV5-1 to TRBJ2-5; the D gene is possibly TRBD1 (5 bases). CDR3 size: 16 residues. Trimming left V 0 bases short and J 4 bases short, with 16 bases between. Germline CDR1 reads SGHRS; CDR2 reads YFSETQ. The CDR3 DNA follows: TGCGCCAGCAGCTTGGTTCAGGGTAGGGTCGGAGAGACCCAGTACTTC. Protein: CASSLVQGRVGETQYF.

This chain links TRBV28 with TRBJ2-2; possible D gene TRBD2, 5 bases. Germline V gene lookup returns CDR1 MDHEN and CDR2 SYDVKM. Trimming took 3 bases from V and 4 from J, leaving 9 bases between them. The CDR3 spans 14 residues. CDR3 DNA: TGTGCCAGCAGTTTCGGAGGTTTCACCGGGGAGCTGTTTTTT. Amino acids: CASSFGGFTGELFF.

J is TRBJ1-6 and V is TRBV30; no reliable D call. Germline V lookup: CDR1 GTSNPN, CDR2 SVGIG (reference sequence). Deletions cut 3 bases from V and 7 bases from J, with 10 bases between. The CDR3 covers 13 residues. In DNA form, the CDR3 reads TGTGCCTGGAGCGGTAACGTGAATTCACCCCTCCACTTT. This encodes CAWSGNVNSPLHF.

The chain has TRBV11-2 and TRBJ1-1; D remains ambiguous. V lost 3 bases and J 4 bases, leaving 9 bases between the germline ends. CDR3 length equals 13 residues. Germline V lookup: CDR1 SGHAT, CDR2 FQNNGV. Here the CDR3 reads CASSFRASTEAFF. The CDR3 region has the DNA TGTGCCAGCAGCTTCAGAGCCAGCACTGAAGCTTTCTTT.

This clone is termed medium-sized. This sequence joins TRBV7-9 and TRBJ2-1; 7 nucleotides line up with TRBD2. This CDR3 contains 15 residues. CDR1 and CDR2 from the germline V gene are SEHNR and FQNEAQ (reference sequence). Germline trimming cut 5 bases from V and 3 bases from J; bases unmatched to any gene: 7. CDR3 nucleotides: TGTGCCAGCAGCCCCACTAGCGACCGCTACAATGAGCAGTTCTTC. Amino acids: CASSPTSDRYNEQFF.

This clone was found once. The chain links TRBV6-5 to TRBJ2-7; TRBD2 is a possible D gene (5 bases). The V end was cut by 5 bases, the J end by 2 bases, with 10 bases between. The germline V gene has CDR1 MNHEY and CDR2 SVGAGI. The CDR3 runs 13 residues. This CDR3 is CASSTGIPYEQYF. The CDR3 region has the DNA TGTGCCAGCAGTACGGGAATACCCTACGAGCAGTACTTC.

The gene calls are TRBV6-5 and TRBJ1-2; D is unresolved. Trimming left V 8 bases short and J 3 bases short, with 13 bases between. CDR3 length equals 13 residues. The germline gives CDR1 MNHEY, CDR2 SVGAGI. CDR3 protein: CASCRAEHYGYTF. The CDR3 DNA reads TGTGCCAGCTGTCGCGCAGAGCACTATGGCTACACCTTC.